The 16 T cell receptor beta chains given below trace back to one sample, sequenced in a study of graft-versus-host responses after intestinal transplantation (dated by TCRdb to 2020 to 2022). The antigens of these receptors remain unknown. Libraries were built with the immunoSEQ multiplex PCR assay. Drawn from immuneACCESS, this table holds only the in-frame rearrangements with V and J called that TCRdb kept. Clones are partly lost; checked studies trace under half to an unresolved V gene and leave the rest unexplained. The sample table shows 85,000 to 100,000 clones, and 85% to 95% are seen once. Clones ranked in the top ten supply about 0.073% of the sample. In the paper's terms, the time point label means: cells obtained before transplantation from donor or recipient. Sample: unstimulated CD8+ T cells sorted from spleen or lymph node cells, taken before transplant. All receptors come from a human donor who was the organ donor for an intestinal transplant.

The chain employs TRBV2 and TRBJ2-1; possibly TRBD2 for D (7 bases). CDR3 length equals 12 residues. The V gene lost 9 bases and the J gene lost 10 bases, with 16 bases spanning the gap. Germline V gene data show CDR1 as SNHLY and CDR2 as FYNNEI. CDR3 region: CAREARGGEQFF. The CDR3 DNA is TGTGCCAGGGAAGCGAGGGGGGGGGAGCAGTTCTTC.

In nucleotides, the CDR3 is TGTGCCAGTAGCACGGGGGAGACCCAGTACTTC. Translating gives CASSTGETQYF. The chain couples TRBV7-6 to TRBJ2-5; the D gene is possibly TRBD2 (5 bases). Trimming removed 9 bases at V and 5 bases at J, with 10 bases between. The CDR3 runs 11 residues. Germline lookup yields CDR1 SGHVS and CDR2 FNYEAQ.

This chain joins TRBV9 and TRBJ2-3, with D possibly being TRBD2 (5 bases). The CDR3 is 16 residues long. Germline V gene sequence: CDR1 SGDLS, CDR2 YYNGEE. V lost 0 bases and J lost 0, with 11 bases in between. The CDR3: CASSVDPADSTDTQYF. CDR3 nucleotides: TGTGCCAGCAGCGTAGATCCAGCGGATAGCACAGATACGCAGTATTTT.

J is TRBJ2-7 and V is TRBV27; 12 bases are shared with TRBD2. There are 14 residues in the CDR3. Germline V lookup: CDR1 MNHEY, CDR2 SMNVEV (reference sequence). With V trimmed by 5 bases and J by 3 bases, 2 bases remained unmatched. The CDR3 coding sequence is TGTGCCAGCAGTCTAGCGGGAGGGCTCTACGAGCAGTACTTC. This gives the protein CASSLAGGLYEQYF.

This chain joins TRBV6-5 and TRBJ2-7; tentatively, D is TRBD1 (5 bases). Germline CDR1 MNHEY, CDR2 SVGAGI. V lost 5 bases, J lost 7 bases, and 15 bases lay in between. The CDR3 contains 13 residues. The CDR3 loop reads CASSDRQTNEQYF. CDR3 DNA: TGTGCCAGCAGTGATAGACAGACGAATGAGCAGTACTTC.

The CDR3: CASKGGSTGELFF. The CDR3 bases are TGCGCCAGCAAAGGGGGTAGCACCGGGGAGCTGTTTTTT. J is TRBJ2-2 and V is TRBV10-1; tentatively, D is TRBD1 (6 bases). The CDR3 runs to 13 residues. Per the germline V gene, CDR1 is WNHNN and CDR2 is SYGVQD (reference sequence). V gave up 7 bases and J gave up 4 bases, with 10 bases separating them.

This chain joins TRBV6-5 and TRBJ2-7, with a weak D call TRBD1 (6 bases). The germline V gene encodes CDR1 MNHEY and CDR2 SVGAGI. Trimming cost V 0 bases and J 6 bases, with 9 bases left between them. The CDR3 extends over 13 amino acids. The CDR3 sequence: CASSYSTGSEQYF. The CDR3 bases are TGTGCCAGCAGTTACTCGACAGGATCCGAGCAGTACTTC.

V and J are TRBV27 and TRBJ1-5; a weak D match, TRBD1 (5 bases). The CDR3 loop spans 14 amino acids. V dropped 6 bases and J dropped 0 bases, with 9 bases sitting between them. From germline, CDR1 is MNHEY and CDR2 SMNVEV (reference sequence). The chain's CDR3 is CASRGGYSNQPQHF. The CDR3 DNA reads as TGTGCCAGCAGGGGGGGGTATAGCAATCAGCCCCAGCATTTT.

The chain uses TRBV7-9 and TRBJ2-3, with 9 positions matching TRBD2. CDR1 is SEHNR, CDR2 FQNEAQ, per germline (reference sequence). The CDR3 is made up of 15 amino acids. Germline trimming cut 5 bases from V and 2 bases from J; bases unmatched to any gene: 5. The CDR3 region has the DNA TGTGCCAGCAGCAAGACTAGCGGCGCCACAGATACGCAGTATTTT. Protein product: CASSKTSGATDTQYF.

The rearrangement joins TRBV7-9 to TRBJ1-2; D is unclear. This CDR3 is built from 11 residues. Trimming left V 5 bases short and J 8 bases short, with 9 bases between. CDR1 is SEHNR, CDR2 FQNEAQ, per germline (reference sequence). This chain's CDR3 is CASSPPLGYTF. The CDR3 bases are TGTGCCAGCAGCCCCCCCTTAGGCTACACCTTC.

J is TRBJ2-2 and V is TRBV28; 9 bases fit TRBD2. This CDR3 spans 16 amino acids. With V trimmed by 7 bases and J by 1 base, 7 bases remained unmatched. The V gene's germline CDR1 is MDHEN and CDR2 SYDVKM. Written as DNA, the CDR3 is TGTGCCAGCACCCCTAGCGGGGTGATGAACACCGGGGAGCTGTTTTTT. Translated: CASTPSGVMNTGELFF.

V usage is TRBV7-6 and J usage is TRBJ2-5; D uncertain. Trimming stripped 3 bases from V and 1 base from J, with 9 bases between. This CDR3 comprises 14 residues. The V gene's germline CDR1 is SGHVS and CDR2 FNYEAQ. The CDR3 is CASSFVEIQETQYF. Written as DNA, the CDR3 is TGTGCCAGCAGCTTTGTCGAGATCCAAGAGACCCAGTACTTC.

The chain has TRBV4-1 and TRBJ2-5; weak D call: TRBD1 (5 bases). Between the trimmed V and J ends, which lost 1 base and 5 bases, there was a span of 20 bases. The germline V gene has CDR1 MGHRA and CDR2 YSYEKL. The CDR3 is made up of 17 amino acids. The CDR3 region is CASSQVYWTTPEETQYF. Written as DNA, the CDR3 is TGCGCCAGCAGCCAAGTTTATTGGACAACCCCTGAGGAGACCCAGTACTTC.

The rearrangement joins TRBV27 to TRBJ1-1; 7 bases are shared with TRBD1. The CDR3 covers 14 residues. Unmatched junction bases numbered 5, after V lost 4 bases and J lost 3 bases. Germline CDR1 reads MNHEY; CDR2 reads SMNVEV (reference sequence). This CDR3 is CASSSGTADTEAFF. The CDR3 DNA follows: TGTGCCAGCAGTTCAGGGACAGCGGACACTGAAGCTTTCTTT.

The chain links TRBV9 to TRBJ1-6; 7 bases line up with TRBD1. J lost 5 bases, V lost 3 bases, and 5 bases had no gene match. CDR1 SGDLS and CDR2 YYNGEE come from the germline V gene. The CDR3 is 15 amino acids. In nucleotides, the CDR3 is TGTGCCAGCAGCGGTGGACAGGAAAATAATTCACCCCTCCACTTT. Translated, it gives CASSGGQENNSPLHF.

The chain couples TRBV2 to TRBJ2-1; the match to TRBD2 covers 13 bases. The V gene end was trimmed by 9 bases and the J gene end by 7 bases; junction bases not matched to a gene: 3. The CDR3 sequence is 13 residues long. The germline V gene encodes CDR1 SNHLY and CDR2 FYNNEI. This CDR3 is CASPGLAGNEQFF. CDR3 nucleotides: TGTGCCAGTCCGGGACTAGCGGGAAATGAGCAGTTCTTC.